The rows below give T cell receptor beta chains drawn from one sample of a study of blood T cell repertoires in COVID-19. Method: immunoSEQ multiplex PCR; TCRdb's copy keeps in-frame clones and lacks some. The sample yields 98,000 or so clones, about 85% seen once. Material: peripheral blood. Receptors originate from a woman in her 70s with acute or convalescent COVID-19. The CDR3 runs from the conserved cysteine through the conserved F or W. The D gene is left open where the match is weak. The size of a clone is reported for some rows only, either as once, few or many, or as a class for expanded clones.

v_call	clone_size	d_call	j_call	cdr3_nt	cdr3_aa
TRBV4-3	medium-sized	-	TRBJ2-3	TGCGCCAGCAGCCAAGATGGAGTGAAGTCCACAGATACGCAGTATTTT	CASSQDGVKSTDTQYF
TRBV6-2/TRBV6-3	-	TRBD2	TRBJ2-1	TGTGCCAGCAGTTATGGGGGACTAGCGGGTCTACACCAGTTCTTC	CASSYGGLAGLHQFF
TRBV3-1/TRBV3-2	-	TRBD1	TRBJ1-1	TGTGCCAGCAGCCTAATGTCGTGGGGAACAGGGGCTGAAGCTTTCTTT	CASSLMSWGTGAEAFF
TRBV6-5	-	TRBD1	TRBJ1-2	TGTGCCAGCCGGGACAGGGCATATACTCCTGGCTACACCTTC	CASRDRAYTPGYTF
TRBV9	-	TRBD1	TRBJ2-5	TGTGCCAGCAGCGCCGAACAGGGGGTGAAGACCCAGTACTTC	CASSAEQGVKTQYF
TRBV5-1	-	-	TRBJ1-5	TGCGCCAGCAGCTTCACGACGGGACAGCCCCAGCATTTT	CASSFTTGQPQHF
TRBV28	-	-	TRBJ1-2	TGTGCCACCTCCAGGACTAACTATGGCTACACCTTC	CATSRTNYGYTF
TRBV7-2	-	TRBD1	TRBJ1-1	TGTGCCAGCAGCTCACAGGGGACCACTGAAGCTTTCTTT	CASSSQGTTEAFF
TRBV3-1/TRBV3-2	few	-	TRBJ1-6	TGTGCCAGCAGCCCTGGGGCCTTGCATAATTCACCCCTCCACTTT	CASSPGALHNSPLHF
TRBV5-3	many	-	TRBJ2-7	TGTGCCAGAAGCTTGGAACGGACAGAACAGTACTTC	CARSLERTEQYF
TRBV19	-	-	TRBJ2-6	TGTGCCAGTACGTCTGGAGCGGCTGGGGCCAACGTCCTGACTTTC	CASTSGAAGANVLTF
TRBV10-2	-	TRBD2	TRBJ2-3	TGCGCCAGCAGAGATAGCGGGGGTGGAGATACGCAGTATTTT	CASRDSGGGDTQYF
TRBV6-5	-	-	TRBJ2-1	TGTGCCAGCAGGGGTGCGGGGCGCGATGAGCAGTTCTTC	CASRGAGRDEQFF
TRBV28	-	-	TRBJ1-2	TGTGCCAGCAGTTTAGGGGTCAGGGGTAACTATGGCTACACCTTC	CASSLGVRGNYGYTF
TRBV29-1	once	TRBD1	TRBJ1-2	TGCAGCGTCGGAGGGGGCCTTAACTATGGCTACACCTTC	CSVGGGLNYGYTF
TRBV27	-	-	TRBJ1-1	TGTGCCAGCAGTTTTCGGGAGAACACTGAAGCTTTCTTT	CASSFRENTEAFF
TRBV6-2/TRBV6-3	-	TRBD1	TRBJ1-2	TGTGCCAGCAGTCCGACAGGGGGCGAAGACTATGGCTACACCTTC	CASSPTGGEDYGYTF
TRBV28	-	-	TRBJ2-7	TGTGCCAGCAGTTTACTTTTGTCAGGGAAGAGCGAGCAGTACTTC	CASSLLLSGKSEQYF
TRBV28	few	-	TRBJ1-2	TGTGCCAGCAATAAGGAGTATGGCTACACCTTC	CASNKEYGYTF
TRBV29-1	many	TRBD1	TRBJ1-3	TGCAGCGTTGCCCAGGGGGCAGGAAACACCATATATTTT	CSVAQGAGNTIYF
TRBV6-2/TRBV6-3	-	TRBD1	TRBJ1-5	TGTGCCAGCAGTTACGGGCAGGGGGCGCGAGGCAATCAGCCCCAGCATTTT	CASSYGQGARGNQPQHF
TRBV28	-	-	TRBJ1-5	TGTGCCAGCAGTTCCTCCGGTTTTAGCAATCAGCCCCAGCATTTT	CASSSSGFSNQPQHF
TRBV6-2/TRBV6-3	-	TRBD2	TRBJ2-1	TGTGCCAGCAGTCGGACTAGCGGGGGGGGCTCCTACAATGAGCAGTTCTTC	CASSRTSGGGSYNEQFF
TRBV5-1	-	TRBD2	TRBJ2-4	TGCGCCAGCAGCTTGGACCCAACAGCGGGGGGGCTGGCCTTC	CASSLDPTAGGLAF
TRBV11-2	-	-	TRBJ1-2	TGTGCCAGCAGCTTAGATTTTCAGGGGCGCTCTGGGGGCTACACCTTC	CASSLDFQGRSGGYTF
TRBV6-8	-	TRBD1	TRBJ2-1	TGTGCCAACAGACAGGGGTACAATGAGCAGTTCTTC	CANRQGYNEQFF
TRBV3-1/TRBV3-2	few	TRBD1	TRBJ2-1	TGTGCCAGCAGCCAAGCTTCTTCAGGGGGCAATGAGCAGTTCTTC	CASSQASSGGNEQFF
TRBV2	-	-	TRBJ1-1	TGTGCCAGCAGTGAGCCAGGGAAGCGGAACACTGAAGCTTTCTTT	CASSEPGKRNTEAFF
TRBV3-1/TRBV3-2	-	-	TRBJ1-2	TGTGCCAGCAGTCTAGGGTCAGCGAAGGGGTATGGCTACACCTTC	CASSLGSAKGYGYTF
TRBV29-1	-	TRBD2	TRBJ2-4	TGCAGCGTTGAAGATCCGCGGGGGGGCCGAGACATTCAGTACTTC	CSVEDPRGGRDIQYF
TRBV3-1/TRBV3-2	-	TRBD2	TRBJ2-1	TGTGCCAGCAGAGACGGGGCGGGGGGCTCCTACAATGAGCAGTTCTTC	CASRDGAGGSYNEQFF
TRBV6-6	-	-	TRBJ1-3	TGTGCCAGCATTAAGGGGCAAAGGGGAAACACCATATATTTT	CASIKGQRGNTIYF
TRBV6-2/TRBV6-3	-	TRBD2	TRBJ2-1	TGTGCCAGCAGTTCCATTCCCGCGGGGGGGGTTTACAATGAGCAGTTCTTC	CASSSIPAGGVYNEQFF
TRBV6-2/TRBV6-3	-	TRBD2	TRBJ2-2	TGTGCCAGCAGTTACAGCGGGACCCGGAACACCGGGGAGCTGTTTTTT	CASSYSGTRNTGELFF
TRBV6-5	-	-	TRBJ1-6	TGTGCGTCCCTCCTAGGGAGCTCCTATAATTCACCCCTCCACTTT	CASLLGSSYNSPLHF
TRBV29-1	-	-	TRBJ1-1	TGCAGCGTTGAAGATCTATCGGCGTGGGTCAGTGGCAGGGGGAACACTGAAGCTTTCTTT	CSVEDLSAWVSGRGNTEAFF
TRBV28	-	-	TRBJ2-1	TGTGCCAGCAGTTACAGATTTAACAATGAGCAGTTCTTC	CASSYRFNNEQFF
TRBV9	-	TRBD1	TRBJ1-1	TGTGCCAGCAGCCCTCGGACAGGAACTCTGAACACTGAAGCTTTCTTT	CASSPRTGTLNTEAFF
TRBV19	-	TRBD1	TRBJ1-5	TGTGCCAGTAGTATGACAGGGGACGGTTTTGGTCAGCCCCAGCATTTT	CASSMTGDGFGQPQHF
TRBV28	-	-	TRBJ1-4	TGTGCCAGCAGTTTAGGAGGGATCGGAACCACTTGGGAAAAACTGTTTTTT	CASSLGGIGTTWEKLFF
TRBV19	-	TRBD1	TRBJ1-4	TGTGCCACAACCCGCGACAGGGCTAATGAAAAACTGTTTTTT	CATTRDRANEKLFF
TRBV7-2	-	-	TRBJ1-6	TGTGCCAGCAGCGTCCGAGGCCCGTATTCACCCCTCCACTTT	CASSVRGPYSPLHF
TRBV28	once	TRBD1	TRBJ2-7	TGTGCCAGCAGTTTTGGGACAGGGGCGTTATTCCCCTACGAGCAGTACTTC	CASSFGTGALFPYEQYF
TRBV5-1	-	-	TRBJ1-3	TGCGCCAGCAGCTTGGGAGGGAACCTGGACACCATATATTTT	CASSLGGNLDTIYF
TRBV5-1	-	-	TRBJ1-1	TGCGCCAGCAGCTATTTTGGGGGCCGGGAAGCTTTCTTT	CASSYFGGREAFF
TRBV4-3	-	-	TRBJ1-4	TGCGCCAGCAGCCAAGATCGGCGCAGGGGAGAGGAAAAACTGTTTTTT	CASSQDRRRGEEKLFF
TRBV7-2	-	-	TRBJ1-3	TGTGCCAGCAGCCCACTCCCCCGAGTGAGCTCTGGAAACACCATATATTTT	CASSPLPRVSSGNTIYF
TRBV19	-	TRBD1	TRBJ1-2	TGTGCCAGTAGTCGAGACAGGGGGCGTCTGAACTATGGCTACACCTTC	CASSRDRGRLNYGYTF
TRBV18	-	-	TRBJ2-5	TGTGCCAGCTCACCAGGAGGGGAAAGATGGGAGACCCAGTACTTC	CASSPGGERWETQYF
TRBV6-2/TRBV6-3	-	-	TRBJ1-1	TGTGCCAGCAGTTACTATGGGCCCTTAGGGGCTTATACGAACACTGAAGCTTTCTTT	CASSYYGPLGAYTNTEAFF
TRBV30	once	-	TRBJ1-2	TGTGCCTGGAGTGTACAAGGGGCGCGAGGCTACACCTTC	CAWSVQGARGYTF
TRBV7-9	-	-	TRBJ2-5	TGTGCCAGCAGCATGGGGGGGCTCGAGACCCAGTACTTC	CASSMGGLETQYF
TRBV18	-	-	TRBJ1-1	TGTGCCAGCTCACCGAAGACAGGAATGAACACTGAAGCTTTCTTT	CASSPKTGMNTEAFF
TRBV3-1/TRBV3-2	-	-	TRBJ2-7	TGTGCCAGCAGCCCCTCCAGGTTTGTCTACGAGCAGTACTTC	CASSPSRFVYEQYF
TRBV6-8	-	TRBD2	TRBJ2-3	TGTGCCAGCGACTTTAGACTAGCGGCTAGCACAGATACGCAGTATTTT	CASDFRLAASTDTQYF
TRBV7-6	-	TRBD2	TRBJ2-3	TGTGCCAGCAGCTTAGTGGGACTAGCGGACCGCACAGATACGCAGTATTTT	CASSLVGLADRTDTQYF
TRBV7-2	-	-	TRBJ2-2	TGTGCCAGCAGCCCCGATGGGGGCGCGTCCGGGGAGCTGTTTTTT	CASSPDGGASGELFF